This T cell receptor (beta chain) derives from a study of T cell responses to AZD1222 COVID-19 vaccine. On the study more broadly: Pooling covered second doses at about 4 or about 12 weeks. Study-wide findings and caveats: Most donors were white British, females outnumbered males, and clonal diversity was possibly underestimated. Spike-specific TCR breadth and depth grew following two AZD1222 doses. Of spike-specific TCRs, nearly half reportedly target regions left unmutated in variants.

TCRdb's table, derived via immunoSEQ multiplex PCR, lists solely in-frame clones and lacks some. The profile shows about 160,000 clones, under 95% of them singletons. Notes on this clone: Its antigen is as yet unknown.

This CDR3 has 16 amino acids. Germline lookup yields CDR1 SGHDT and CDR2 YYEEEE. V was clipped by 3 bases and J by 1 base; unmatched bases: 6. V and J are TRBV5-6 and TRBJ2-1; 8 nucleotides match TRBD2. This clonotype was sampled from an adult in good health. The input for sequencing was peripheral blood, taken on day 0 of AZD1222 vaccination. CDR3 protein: CASSSARGGSYNEQFF. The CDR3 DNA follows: TGTGCCAGCAGCTCTGCGCGCGGGGGGTCCTACAATGAGCAGTTCTTC.